These T cell receptor beta chains were read from a single sample in a study of beta chain features in type 1 diabetes. Libraries were prepared by immunoSEQ multiplex PCR; TCRdb keeps only in-frame clonotypes and omits some of them. The sample includes 850,000 to 900,000 clones, about a sixth of them seen just once. Material: naive CD4+ T cells from blood. The receptors come from a woman younger than 35 in good health. The CDR3 runs from the conserved cysteine through the conserved F or W. D genes are given only for firm matches. Where a row states a size, it is once, few, many or the class of an expanded clone; other rows omit it.

-	TRBJ2-3	-	TRBV28	CASDTGTDTQYF	TGTGCCAGTGACACAGGGACCGATACGCAGTATTTT
few	TRBJ2-2	-	TRBV6-6	CASSWEGAWTGELFF	TGTGCCAGCAGTTGGGAGGGGGCTTGGACCGGGGAGCTGTTTTTT
few	TRBJ1-5	-	TRBV6-1	CASSVYALTSNQPQHF	TGTGCCAGCAGTGTTTATGCTCTAACCAGCAATCAGCCCCAGCATTTT
-	TRBJ2-3	-	TRBV18	CASSSFSEDTQYF	TGTGCCAGCTCATCTTTCTCTGAGGATACGCAGTATTTT
few	TRBJ2-2	-	TRBV21-1	CASRWHSGGRDSNTGELFF	TGTGCCAGCAGATGGCATTCGGGCGGCCGGGACAGCAACACCGGGGAGCTGTTTTTT
-	TRBJ2-4	TRBD2	TRBV23-1	CASQGLAENIQYF	TGCGCCAGCCAGGGACTAGCGGAAAACATTCAGTACTTC
-	TRBJ2-1	-	TRBV7-2	CASSLVVANNEQFF	TGTGCCAGCAGCTTAGTTGTCGCGAACAATGAGCAGTTCTTC
-	TRBJ2-1	-	TRBV6-5	CASSYSKTRSLNEQFF	TGTGCCAGCAGTTACTCTAAGACTAGATCCCTCAATGAGCAGTTCTTC
few	TRBJ1-1	-	TRBV28	CASSLWNNRRNTEAFF	TGTGCCAGCAGTTTATGGAACAACAGGAGGAACACTGAAGCTTTCTTT
few	TRBJ2-7	-	TRBV7-9	CASSYGHDLRSEQYF	TGTGCCAGCAGCTACGGACACGACCTTCGATCCGAGCAGTACTTC
-	TRBJ1-1	TRBD1	TRBV28	CASSFPDRVATEAFF	TGTGCCAGCAGTTTCCCGGACAGGGTGGCCACTGAAGCTTTCTTT
few	TRBJ2-7	-	TRBV21-1	CASSKLSAAGKTYEQYF	TGTGCCAGCAGCAAACTTTCGGCGGCAGGTAAAACCTACGAGCAGTACTTC
-	TRBJ2-3	-	TRBV15	CATSREGLVGTQYF	TGTGCCACCAGCAGAGAGGGGCTAGTGGGTACGCAGTATTTT
-	TRBJ1-4	-	TRBV7-9	CASSWSPGTGREKLFF	TGTGCCAGCAGCTGGAGTCCCGGGACGGGCCGGGAAAAACTGTTTTTT
few	TRBJ2-1	-	TRBV2	CASRVQSTSYNEQFF	TGTGCCAGCAGAGTCCAGTCGACCTCCTACAATGAGCAGTTCTTC
few	TRBJ2-1	TRBD2	TRBV13	CASSPRWTSGSYEQFF	TGTGCCAGCAGCCCCAGATGGACTAGCGGGAGTTATGAGCAGTTCTTC
-	TRBJ2-5	-	TRBV28	CASSIALRETQYF	TGTGCCAGCAGCATAGCACTCCGAGAGACCCAGTACTTC
-	TRBJ2-7	TRBD1	TRBV5-4	CASSFRKTGDSPYEQYF	TGTGCCAGCAGCTTCCGTAAAACAGGGGATTCCCCCTACGAGCAGTACTTC
few	TRBJ2-3	-	TRBV5-1	CASSLTGGPDTQYF	TGCGCCAGCAGCCTGACAGGTGGGCCAGATACGCAGTATTTT
-	TRBJ1-5	-	TRBV15	CATSRALTRELNQPQHF	TGTGCCACCAGCAGAGCCCTAACCAGGGAACTTAATCAGCCCCAGCATTTT
-	TRBJ2-2	TRBD2	TRBV28	CASRPSGRGGELFF	TGTGCCAGCAGACCCAGCGGGAGGGGCGGGGAGCTGTTTTTT
few	TRBJ2-7	TRBD2	TRBV7-2	CASSISGTTYEQYF	TGTGCCAGCAGCATATCCGGGACTACCTACGAGCAGTACTTC
-	TRBJ1-2	TRBD1	TRBV28	CASSPKPGQGARGNYGYTF	TGTGCCAGCAGTCCCAAGCCGGGACAGGGGGCGCGAGGCAACTATGGCTACACCTTC
-	TRBJ2-1	TRBD2	TRBV7-9	CASSLGTSYNEQFF	TGTGCCAGCAGCTTAGGGACTAGCTACAATGAGCAGTTCTTC
-	TRBJ2-7	-	TRBV20-1	CSASMYYEQYF	TGCAGTGCTAGTATGTACTACGAGCAGTACTTC
-	TRBJ2-1	TRBD2	TRBV7-3	CASSVTSGSLNEQFF	TGTGCCAGCAGCGTGACTAGCGGGAGTTTGAATGAGCAGTTCTTC
few	TRBJ2-1	-	TRBV7-9	CASSLERASYNEQFF	TGTGCCAGCAGCTTAGAAAGGGCCTCCTACAATGAGCAGTTCTTC
few	TRBJ2-6	-	TRBV7-9	CASSFGGANVLTF	TGTGCCAGCAGCTTTGGTGGGGCCAACGTCCTGACTTTC
-	TRBJ1-1	-	TRBV4-3	CASSQLLQAYTEAFF	TGCGCCAGCAGCCAACTCTTACAGGCGTACACTGAAGCTTTCTTT
-	TRBJ2-1	TRBD2	TRBV7-9	CASSSGTGTTYNEQFF	TGTGCCAGCAGTTCAGGTACCGGGACTACTTACAATGAGCAGTTCTTC
-	TRBJ2-7	TRBD2	TRBV29-1	CSVRTSGSGAEQYF	TGCAGCGTTCGGACTAGCGGGAGCGGGGCCGAGCAGTACTTC
-	TRBJ1-2	-	TRBV14	CASSPTWGGYTF	TGTGCCAGCAGCCCGACCTGGGGTGGCTACACCTTC
few	TRBJ2-4	-	TRBV19	CASNTAAQDIQYF	TGTGCCAGTAACACAGCTGCCCAGGACATTCAGTACTTC
-	TRBJ1-2	TRBD1	TRBV18	CASSISGGPYGYTF	TGTGCCAGCTCCATCTCAGGGGGCCCTTATGGCTACACCTTC
-	TRBJ2-1	TRBD2	TRBV7-8	CASSPRGLAGLYNEQFF	TGTGCCAGCAGCCCACGGGGACTAGCGGGGCTCTACAATGAGCAGTTCTTC
-	TRBJ1-3	-	TRBV19	CASTSAGHRSGNTIYF	TGTGCCAGTACCTCCGCGGGACATCGCTCTGGAAACACCATATATTTT
few	TRBJ2-1	TRBD2	TRBV5-1	CASSLASSYGRVNEQFF	TGCGCCAGCAGCTTGGCCTCCTCCTACGGGAGGGTCAATGAGCAGTTCTTC
-	TRBJ2-1	-	TRBV7-2	CASSLAARSEQFF	TGTGCCAGCAGCTTAGCGGCCCGGAGTGAGCAGTTCTTC
few	TRBJ2-5	-	TRBV4-3	CASSQGKDSGDILEETQYF	TGCGCCAGCAGCCAAGGGAAGGACTCGGGGGACATCCTAGAGGAGACCCAGTACTTC
-	TRBJ1-2	-	TRBV7-9	CASSLGTNYGYTF	TGTGCCAGCAGCTTAGGGACTAACTATGGCTACACCTTC
-	TRBJ2-1	-	TRBV6-1	CASSLGPPLNEQFF	TGTGCCAGCAGTTTGGGCCCGCCGTTAAATGAGCAGTTCTTC
few	TRBJ2-7	-	TRBV29-1	CSVGSGSYEQYF	TGCAGCGTTGGTTCAGGGTCCTACGAGCAGTACTTC
-	TRBJ2-5	-	TRBV19	CASSIGGQETQYF	TGTGCCAGTAGTATTGGGGGTCAAGAGACCCAGTACTTC
once	TRBJ1-2	-	TRBV6-5	CASRRQREGYGYTF	TGTGCCAGCCGTAGACAGCGGGAGGGTTATGGCTACACCTTC
-	TRBJ2-6	-	TRBV11-2	CASSFRAPPTGANVLTF	TGTGCCAGCAGCTTTAGGGCCCCACCCACTGGGGCCAACGTCCTGACTTTC
-	TRBJ1-2	TRBD1	TRBV4-2	CASSSIDRGRDGYTF	TGTGCCAGCAGCTCTATTGACAGGGGGCGCGATGGCTACACCTTC
-	TRBJ2-2	-	TRBV5-1	CASSLAILGGTTGELFF	TGCGCCAGCAGCTTGGCTATTTTGGGGGGAACAACCGGGGAGCTGTTTTTT
few	TRBJ2-5	TRBD2	TRBV7-9	CASSLTSGRGNRETQYF	TGTGCCAGCAGCTTAACTAGCGGGAGGGGTAACCGGGAGACCCAGTACTTC
-	TRBJ2-7	-	TRBV28	CASNLGGVGPRDEQYF	TGTGCCAGCAACCTGGGTGGGGTGGGGCCTAGGGACGAGCAGTACTTC
few	TRBJ2-5	-	TRBV7-8	CASSLAGTAQETQYF	TGTGCCAGCAGCTTAGCGGGGACGGCGCAAGAGACCCAGTACTTC
once	TRBJ2-5	-	TRBV14	CASSQVLETQYF	TGTGCCAGCAGCCAAGTTTTAGAGACCCAGTACTTC
-	TRBJ2-1	-	TRBV7-9	CASSLRTAPPYNEQFF	TGTGCCAGCAGCTTAAGGACAGCACCCCCGTACAATGAGCAGTTCTTC
few	TRBJ2-1	TRBD1	TRBV5-6	CASSSSPGQTGFF	TGTGCCAGCAGCTCCTCCCCGGGACAGACGGGGTTCTTC
-	TRBJ2-1	-	TRBV21-1	CASSNTLVVRNEQFF	TGTGCCAGCAGCAACACCCTGGTCGTGCGTAATGAGCAGTTCTTC
few	TRBJ2-3	-	TRBV7-3	CASSLNLGSTDTQYF	TGTGCCAGCAGCTTAAATCTAGGTAGCACAGATACGCAGTATTTT
-	TRBJ2-7	-	TRBV13	CASSSNTRTKLSYEQYF	TGTGCCAGCAGCTCTAACACCAGAACCAAACTCTCCTACGAGCAGTACTTC
few	TRBJ2-2	TRBD2	TRBV15	CATSRASGTSGPGELFF	TGTGCCACCAGCAGAGCGTCCGGGACTAGCGGGCCCGGGGAGCTGTTTTTT
-	TRBJ2-7	-	TRBV2	CASSYDRGEQYF	TGTGCCAGCAGTTACGATCGCGGGGAGCAGTACTTC